Shown below are 29 T cell receptor beta chains from a single sample sequenced in a study of T cell changes during pregnancy in multiple sclerosis. The data were produced by immunoSEQ multiplex PCR, yet TCRdb's version contains in-frame clones alone and is incomplete. The repertoire includes 35,000 to 45,000 clones, 89% of them detected once, and 0.75% to 0.95% sits in the top ten. The source material was CD4+ T cells from peripheral blood mononuclear cells, sampled after pregnancy. The receptors derive from a female donor in good health, enrolled as a control in a pregnancy study.

The chain is built from TRBV13 and TRBJ2-5, with TRBD2 identical over 13 bases. The CDR3 is 16 residues long. Germline CDR1 is PRHDT and CDR2 is FYEKMQ (reference sequence). V gave up 4 bases and J gave up 2 bases; unmatched junction bases: 4. CDR3 in DNA: TGTGCCAGCAGCTGGGGACTAGCGGGACGACAAGAGACCCAGTACTTC. This translates into CASSWGLAGRQETQYF.

The CDR3: CASSPRDRGGQETQYF. Written as DNA, the CDR3 is TGTGCCAGCAGCCCGAGGGACAGGGGAGGCCAAGAGACCCAGTACTTC. The rearrangement links TRBV9 to TRBJ2-5, with 10 bases aligning to TRBD1. Germline CDR1 reads SGDLS; CDR2 reads YYNGEE. V gave up 4 bases and J gave up 1 base; unmatched junction bases: 7. The CDR3 consists of 16 residues. The full variable domain, its missing parts supplied by reference TRBV9 and TRBJ2-5, is DSGVTQTPKHLITATGQRVTLRCSPRSGDLSVYWYQQSLDQGLQFLIQYYNGEERAKGNILERFSAQQFPDLHSELNLSSLELGDSALYFCASSPRDRGGQETQYFGPGTRLLVL.

This clone has a handful of counts. CDR3 bases: TGCGCCAGCAGGATGGTCGGTAGCAATCAGCCCCAGCATTTT. Its translation is CASRMVGSNQPQHF. The V and J genes are TRBV4-1 and TRBJ1-5; the D is unclear. Germline loops: CDR1 MGHRA, CDR2 YSYEKL. V lost 6 bases and J lost 0, with 9 bases in between. There are 14 residues in the CDR3.

This clone was seen just once. CDR3 nucleotide sequence: TGTGCCAGCAGCTTGGGACAGGGGTATGAGCAGTTCTTC. Translating gives CASSLGQGYEQFF. The chain uses TRBV7-3 and TRBJ2-1, with TRBD1 identical over 10 bases. Germline-derived CDR1 and CDR2 are SGHTA and FQGTGA. CDR3 size: 13 residues. V lost 3 bases and J lost 8; bases outside the gene matches: 1.

The count of this clone is one. The chain recombines TRBV5-1 with TRBJ1-4; D is unclear. V was pared by 0 bases and J by 3 bases, with 15 bases between. This CDR3 has 17 residues. Germline V gene lookup returns CDR1 SGHRS and CDR2 YFSETQ. In DNA form, the CDR3 reads TGCGCCAGCAGCTTGGCCGTGTGGATTGGGCCTAATGAAAAACTGTTTTTT. Its protein is CASSLAVWIGPNEKLFF.

The sample holds a few counts of this clone. The chain couples TRBV14 to TRBJ2-1; 10 bases match TRBD2. V trimming: 0 bases; J trimming: 2 bases; junction bases outside the gene matches: 7. Germline V CDR1 and CDR2: SGHDN, FVKESK. The CDR3 is made up of 18 amino acids. For the CDR3, the DNA is TGTGCCAGCAGCCAAGACAGGGCTAGCGGGAGCCCCTACAATGAGCAGTTCTTC. Translation gives CASSQDRASGSPYNEQFF.

The rearrangement uses TRBV5-1 and TRBJ2-5; 8 nucleotides match TRBD2. Per the germline V gene, CDR1 is SGHRS and CDR2 is YFSETQ. The CDR3 spans 15 residues. Trimming removed 6 bases from V and 4 bases from J; junction bases left unmatched: 11. In nucleotides, the CDR3 is TGCGCCAGCAAAACCAGCGGGAGAAGCTCAGAGACCCAGTACTTC. Encoded protein: CASKTSGRSSETQYF.

There are a few counts of this clone. The gene calls are TRBV11-2 and TRBJ2-1; 13 bases match TRBD2. J was trimmed by 7 bases and V by 0 bases; bases with no gene match: 3. Germline-derived CDR1 and CDR2 are SGHAT and FQNNGV. This CDR3 region has 16 residues. The CDR3 coding sequence is TGTGCCAGCAGCTTAGAAGGGACTAGCGGGGCTAATGAGCAGTTCTTC. It translates to CASSLEGTSGANEQFF.

The chain is built from TRBV6-1 and TRBJ1-2; D remains unclear. This CDR3 has 12 residues. Trimming took off 10 bases at V and 4 bases at J, with 13 bases between the two ends. CDR1 MNHNS and CDR2 SASEGT come from the germline V gene. CDR3 amino acids: CATGPRVYGYTF. Written as DNA, the CDR3 is TGTGCCACCGGGCCGCGGGTCTATGGCTACACCTTC.

This clone was counted once. The chain is built from TRBV9 and TRBJ2-2; 12 bases line up with TRBD1. CDR3 length: 18 residues. Germline lookup yields CDR1 SGDLS and CDR2 YYNGEE. The V segment lost 0 bases and the J segment 5 bases; nucleotides outside the gene matches: 8. The CDR3, as DNA: TGTGCCAGCAGCGTAGGGGACAGGGGGCAAAGAGGAACCGGGGAGCTGTTTTTT. Protein product: CASSVGDRGQRGTGELFF.

The J gene is TRBJ2-7, the V gene TRBV29-1; unclear D gene. The V and J ends lost 4 bases and 0 bases respectively, with 13 bases between them. Germline V gene data show CDR1 as SQVTM and CDR2 as ANQGSEA. This CDR3 region has 14 residues. The CDR3 loop is CSVAGSLSSYEQYF. CDR3 sequence (DNA): TGCAGCGTTGCCGGGTCGCTCAGCTCCTACGAGCAGTACTTC.

This clone was counted a few times. J is TRBJ1-6 and V is TRBV13; D is undetermined. The length of the CDR3 is 16 residues. CDR1 and CDR2 from the germline V gene are PRHDT and FYEKMQ (reference sequence). The V gene lost 0 bases and the J gene lost 5 bases, with 11 bases spanning the gap. CDR3 sequence reads: CASSLGLAGNNSPLHF. CDR3 sequence (DNA): TGTGCCAGCAGCTTAGGCCTAGCGGGAAATAATTCACCCCTCCACTTT. Using reference TRBV13 and TRBJ1-6 for the parts outside the CDR3, the full variable domain is AAGVIQSPRHLIKEKRETATLKCYPIPRHDTVYWYQQGPGQDPQFLISFYEKMQSDKGSIPDRFSAQQFSDYHSELNMSSLELGDSALYFCASSLGLAGNNSPLHFGNGTRLTVT.

The chain has TRBV7-2 and TRBJ1-2; D not certain. This CDR3 has 15 amino acids. Germline values: CDR1 SGHTA, CDR2 FQGNSA. V lost 5 bases, J lost 4 bases, and 17 bases lay in between. The CDR3 reads CASSPRVAVIYGYTF. CDR3 nucleotides: TGTGCCAGCAGCCCACGCGTGGCGGTCATCTATGGCTACACCTTC.

The V gene is TRBV4-1, the J gene TRBJ1-2; TRBD1 might be the D (6 bases). V was pared by 4 bases and J by 8 bases, with 17 bases between. Germline assignment: CDR1 MGHRA and CDR2 YSYEKL. The CDR3 contains 14 residues. CDR3 in amino acids: CASSLPGTNGGYTF. CDR3 DNA: TGCGCCAGCAGCCTCCCGGGGACAAATGGGGGCTACACCTTC.

The chain carries TRBV7-3 and TRBJ1-1; 10 bases map to TRBD1. The J segment lost 11 bases and the V segment lost 5 bases, leaving 5 bases of the junction unmatched. The CDR3 has 12 amino acids. Germline CDR1 SGHTA, CDR2 FQGTGA. CDR3 bases: TGTGCCAGCAGCCAGACAGGGGGCGCCGCTTTCTTT. Translated: CASSQTGGAAFF.

This clone was seen only a few times. This rearrangement joins TRBV19 to TRBJ1-1, with TRBD1 identical over 8 bases. The CDR3 runs 14 residues. V lost 4 bases to trimming and J lost 5 bases; unmatched junction nucleotides: 6. Germline V gives CDR1 LNHDA, CDR2 SQIVND (reference sequence). CDR3 amino acids: CASSTTGGRTEAFF. The CDR3 DNA sequence: TGTGCCAGTAGTACTACAGGGGGGAGGACTGAAGCTTTCTTT.

Only one count was recorded for this clone. The chain recombines TRBV18 with TRBJ1-2; unclear D gene. Germline assignment: CDR1 KGHSH and CDR2 LQKENI. This CDR3 region has 16 residues. Trimming pared 1 base from V and 0 bases from J, leaving 12 bases between. This CDR3 is CASSPLLLRANYGYTF. The CDR3 DNA reads as TGTGCCAGCTCACCACTATTGCTGAGAGCTAACTATGGCTACACCTTC.

The J gene is TRBJ2-7, the V gene TRBV6-5, with D maybe TRBD2 (5 bases). The CDR3 totals 12 residues. V lost 11 bases and J lost 4, with 15 bases in between. Germline CDR1 MNHEY, CDR2 SVGAGI. The CDR3 loop reads CAVPSLMYEQYF. For the CDR3, the DNA is TGTGCCGTGCCTAGCTTGATGTACGAGCAGTACTTC.

The chain couples TRBV7-2 to TRBJ2-7, with a possible D match to TRBD2 (6 bases). Germline lookup yields CDR1 SGHTA and CDR2 FQGNSA. Deletions cut 1 base from V and 2 bases from J, with 21 bases between. The CDR3 loop spans 18 amino acids. The CDR3 protein is CASSLGPGLPRDPYEQYF. CDR3 sequence (DNA): TGTGCCAGCAGCTTAGGACCGGGACTCCCTAGGGACCCCTACGAGCAGTACTTC.

The rearrangement uses TRBV4-1 and TRBJ2-7; tentatively, D is TRBD2 (5 bases). The CDR3 runs 16 residues. Trimming took 3 bases from V and 6 from J, leaving 21 bases between them. The germline gives CDR1 MGHRA, CDR2 YSYEKL. CDR3 sequence: CASSHSKGPGGSEQYF. CDR3 bases: TGCGCCAGCAGCCATTCCAAGGGCCCTGGAGGTTCCGAGCAGTACTTC.

V and J are TRBV5-5 and TRBJ1-4, with 11 bases aligning to TRBD1. The CDR3 totals 16 residues. Trimming cost V 3 bases and J 8 bases; bases outside gene matches: 9. Germline V lookup: CDR1 SGHKS, CDR2 YYEKEE (reference sequence). The CDR3 coding sequence is TGTGCCAGCAGCTATTTACCGGGACAGGGGGAGGAAAAACTGTTTTTT. Its translation: CASSYLPGQGEEKLFF.

The chain carries TRBV7-9 and TRBJ1-3, with D possibly being TRBD1 (5 bases). The CDR3 length is 16 residues. From germline, CDR1 is SEHNR and CDR2 FQNEAQ (reference sequence). Trimming stripped 1 base from V and 2 bases from J, with 12 bases between. CDR3 DNA sequence: TGTGCCAGCAGCTTAGAGCTCAGGGATACTGGAAACACCATATATTTT. As protein: CASSLELRDTGNTIYF.

The chain employs TRBV21-1 and TRBJ2-2; TRBD2 is the table's D call, not checked against the DNA. TRBV21-1 is a pseudogene segment. This CDR3 has 17 residues. CDR3 protein: CASSPHLVAGDTGELFF. CDR3 nucleotide sequence: TGTGCCAGCAGCCCACACCTTGTAGCGGGGGACACCGGGGAGCTGTTTTTT.

This sequence joins TRBV27 and TRBJ2-1; possible D gene TRBD2, 6 bases. Trimming took 3 bases from V and 10 from J, leaving 19 bases between them. The CDR3 has 15 amino acids. In germline, CDR1 is MNHEY, CDR2 SMNVEV (reference sequence). The CDR3 here is CASSFEGGPPGEQFF. The DNA for the CDR3 is TGTGCCAGCAGTTTCGAGGGAGGTCCACCTGGAGAGCAGTTCTTC.

The rearrangement links TRBV4-3 to TRBJ2-2; no firm D call. The CDR3 loop spans 14 amino acids. The V end lost 0 bases, the J end lost 8 bases, and 10 bases lay between the germline ends. The V gene's germline CDR1 is LGHNA and CDR2 YSLEER. The CDR3 loop reads CASSQDHAGGELFF. The CDR3 DNA is TGCGCCAGCAGCCAAGATCATGCCGGGGGGGAGCTGTTTTTT.

The gene calls are TRBV2 and TRBJ1-1, with 7 bases fitting TRBD1. Per the germline V gene, CDR1 is SNHLY and CDR2 is FYNNEI. The V gene end was trimmed by 6 bases and the J gene end by 1 base; junction bases not matched to a gene: 8. The CDR3 runs to 15 residues. CDR3 in DNA: TGTGCCAGCAGCCCCCCGGCAGGGGGGAACACTGAAGCTTTCTTT. This translates into CASSPPAGGNTEAFF.

This clone was detected a few times. Other DNA sequences of this sample code for an identical CDR3. The chain has TRBV4-2 and TRBJ1-3; D ambiguous. The V end was cut by 0 bases, the J end by 0 bases, with 12 bases between. This CDR3 comprises 17 residues. The germline CDR1 and CDR2 sequences are LGHNA and YNFKEQ. This CDR3 is CASSQDRGASSGNTIYF. The CDR3 bases are TGTGCCAGCAGCCAAGATCGTGGCGCTAGCTCTGGAAACACCATATATTTT.

The chain combines TRBV19 with TRBJ2-7; 11 nucleotides agree with TRBD2. CDR1 and CDR2 (germline): LNHDA, SQIVND (reference sequence). The CDR3 runs to 17 residues. After removal of 6 bases from V and 3 bases from J, the junction contained 13 bases not matched to a gene. The CDR3 sequence is CASRDRELAGGLYEQYF. For the CDR3, the DNA is TGTGCCAGTAGGGACAGGGAGCTAGCGGGGGGCCTCTACGAGCAGTACTTC.

The rearrangement uses TRBV6-5 and TRBJ1-2; D gene ambiguous. V was clipped by 5 bases and J by 0 bases, with 13 bases between them. Germline CDR1 reads MNHEY; CDR2 reads SVGAGI. The CDR3 loop spans 15 amino acids. The CDR3 coding sequence is TGTGCCAGCAGTCTCCGCAGGCAGACTAACTATGGCTACACCTTC. It yields the protein CASSLRRQTNYGYTF.